This is a list of T cell receptor beta chains from one sample in a study of blood T cell repertoires in COVID-19. Sequencing used immunoSEQ multiplex PCR; TCRdb keeps in-frame clones, though not all of them. Among approximately 240,000 clones, 80% to 90% were seen once, and the ten largest hold approximately 3.5%. Sequencing input: PBMCs or T cells enriched from blood (not recorded which). Receptor source: a woman aged 18-30 years in a cohort exposed to, infected with or recovered from COVID-19 (not recorded which). Each CDR3 is given with its conserved first and last residue. Each record gives: J gene, V gene, D gene, clone size, CDR3 DNA, CDR3 protein. A D gene is named only where the DNA matches it firmly. Only some rows state a clone size, as once, few, many or a class for expanded clones.

TRBJ2-1 TRBV9 - - TGTGCCAGCAGCGTAGGGGTAGCGAATGAGCAGTTCTTC CASSVGVANEQFF
TRBJ2-2 TRBV9 - - TGTGCCAGCAGCGGAGGGGACATCACCACCGGGGAGCTGTTTTTT CASSGGDITTGELFF
TRBJ2-1 TRBV7-8 TRBD2 - TGTGCCAGCAGCTTACGGACTAGCGGGAAAAGCTCCTACAATGAGCAGTTCTTC CASSLRTSGKSSYNEQFF
TRBJ2-7 TRBV12-3/TRBV12-4 TRBD2 - TGTGCCAGCAGCCCCTCGGGAGGCTACGAGCAGTACTTC CASSPSGGYEQYF
TRBJ1-5 TRBV30 - - TGTGCCTGGAGTCCTATTTCCAATCAGCCCCAGCATTTT CAWSPISNQPQHF
TRBJ2-5 TRBV10-3 TRBD2 - TGTGCCATCAGTGATGCGGGGGGCCGCGGGACCCAGTACTTC CAISDAGGRGTQYF
TRBJ1-1 TRBV12-3/TRBV12-4 - - TGTGCCAGCAGTTTCCAGGTTACAGAAGCTTTCTTT CASSFQVTEAFF
TRBJ2-5 TRBV19 - - TGTGCCAGTAGCGACGGACAGATTGAGACCCAGTACTTC CASSDGQIETQYF
TRBJ2-2 TRBV6-2/TRBV6-3 - - TGTGCCAGCAGTTACTCGGTTGGCAGTGGGGCAGGAGTTGACACCGGGGAGCTGTTTTTT CASSYSVGSGAGVDTGELFF
TRBJ1-2 TRBV6-5 TRBD1 few TGTGCCAGCAGTTACTCAGGGGGCGCGGGGTATGGCTACACCTTC CASSYSGGAGYGYTF
TRBJ1-1 TRBV29-1 - - TGCAGCGTTGTCCTAAGGTTAGGGGACACTGAAGCTTTCTTT CSVVLRLGDTEAFF
TRBJ2-1 TRBV7-2 TRBD2 once TGTGCCAGCAGCTTAGCTAGGACTAGCGGAAATGAGCAGTTCTTC CASSLARTSGNEQFF
TRBJ2-7 TRBV4-1 TRBD1 - TGCGCCAGCAGCCAAGCCGGGACAGACTCCTACGAGCAGTACTTC CASSQAGTDSYEQYF
TRBJ2-7 TRBV7-7 TRBD1 - TGTGCCAGCAGCTCGGAACAGGGGTTCGAGCAGTACTTC CASSSEQGFEQYF
TRBJ2-1 TRBV5-5 TRBD1 - TGTGCCAGCAGCTACCTCGGGACAGGTAACAATGAGCAGTTCTTC CASSYLGTGNNEQFF
TRBJ1-2 TRBV5-1 TRBD1 - TGCGCCAGCAGCGAAGGGACAGCCTATGGCTACACCTTC CASSEGTAYGYTF
TRBJ2-5 TRBV19 - - TGTGCCAGTAGTGGGGCTGGGAAAGAGACCCAGTACTTC CASSGAGKETQYF
TRBJ2-3 TRBV2 TRBD2 - TGTGCCAGCACCACAGGAACTAGCGGCACAGATACGCAGTATTTT CASTTGTSGTDTQYF
TRBJ1-1 TRBV6-5 TRBD1 - TGTGCCAGCAAGGGACAGCTGAACACTGAAGCTTTCTTT CASKGQLNTEAFF
TRBJ2-1 TRBV19 TRBD2 - TGTGCCAGTGGGACTAGCGGGGGGGCGAATGAGCAGTTCTTC CASGTSGGANEQFF
TRBJ2-1 TRBV5-1 TRBD2 - TGCGCCAGCAGCCTGACTAGCGGGGAGTTAAAGTATGAGCAGTTCTTC CASSLTSGELKYEQFF
TRBJ1-1 TRBV29-1 - few TGCAGCGTTCGCCCCCCTGGGGGGTTCGGTTTCTTT CSVRPPGGFGFF
TRBJ1-6 TRBV5-6 - - TGTGCCAGCAGCTTGGGAGGGGGATCCTATAATTCACCCCTCCACTTT CASSLGGGSYNSPLHF
TRBJ2-3 TRBV5-4 - - TGTGCCAGCGGGCCCGACCCCCCACTGGGCGATACGCAGTATTTT CASGPDPPLGDTQYF
TRBJ2-2 TRBV6-5 TRBD1 once TGTGCCAGCAGTTCGGGACAGGGGTTTTCCGGGGAGCTGTTTTTT CASSSGQGFSGELFF
TRBJ1-3 TRBV7-3 TRBD1 - TGTGCCAGCAGCGAAACAGGGGGGGCTCCTGGAAACACCATATATTTT CASSETGGAPGNTIYF
TRBJ2-7 TRBV2 - few TGTGCCAGCAGTGGAATGGAGTCCTACGAGCAGTACTTC CASSGMESYEQYF
TRBJ2-2 TRBV12-3/TRBV12-4 - - TGTGCCAGTTATACAGGGGGGGAGCTGTTTTTT CASYTGGELFF
TRBJ1-1 TRBV6-5 TRBD1 - TGTGCCAGCAGTCAGGGGACAGCGAACACTGAAGCTTTCTTT CASSQGTANTEAFF
TRBJ2-5 TRBV5-1 TRBD1 few TGCGCCAGCAGCTTGGGACAGGGGTCGGACGAGACCCAGTACTTC CASSLGQGSDETQYF
TRBJ1-2 TRBV5-1 - - TGCGCCAGCAGCTTGAGGACTAAGGGCTTAGCAGGCGGCTACACCTTC CASSLRTKGLAGGYTF
TRBJ1-5 TRBV25-1 - - TGTGCCAGCAGTGAATCGGACAATAGCAATCAGCCCCAGCATTTT CASSESDNSNQPQHF